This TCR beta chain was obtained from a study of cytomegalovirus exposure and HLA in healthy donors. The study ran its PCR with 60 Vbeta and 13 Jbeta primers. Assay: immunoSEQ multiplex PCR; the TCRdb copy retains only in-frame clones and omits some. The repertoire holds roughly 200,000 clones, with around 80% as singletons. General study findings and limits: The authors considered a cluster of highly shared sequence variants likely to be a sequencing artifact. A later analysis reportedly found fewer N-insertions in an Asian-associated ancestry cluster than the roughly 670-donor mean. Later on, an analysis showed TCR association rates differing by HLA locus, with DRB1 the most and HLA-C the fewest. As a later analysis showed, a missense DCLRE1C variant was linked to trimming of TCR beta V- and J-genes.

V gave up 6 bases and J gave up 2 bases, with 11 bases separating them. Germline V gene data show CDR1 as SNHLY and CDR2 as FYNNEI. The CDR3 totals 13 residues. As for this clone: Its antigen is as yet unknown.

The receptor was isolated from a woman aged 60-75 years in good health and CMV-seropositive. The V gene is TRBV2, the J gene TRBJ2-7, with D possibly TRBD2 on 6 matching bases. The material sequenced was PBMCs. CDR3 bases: TGTGCCAGCAGGCGGGACTCCACCTACGAGCAGTACTTC. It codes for CASRRDSTYEQYF.